The 9 T cell receptor beta chains listed next were all sequenced from one sample in a study of human T cells and chemical hapten exposure. Documented time point: patch test 3, about 24 weeks after DPC sensitization. Treatment meaning: therapeutic diphenylcyclopropenone sensitization with weekly scalp DPC. TCRdb independently ran MiXCR on the RACE reads; one entry per CDR3 protein. The table includes tens of thousands of distinct CDR3 sequences, over 9.5% detected once. The sample was whole blood, taken in connection with sensitization to the hapten diphenylcyclopropenone (DPC). The receptors stem from a woman aged 35 to 49 with alopecia areata. Some clones in this sample may be carry-over from other donors' samples.

This clonotype was counted a few times. The rearrangement joins TRBV6-2 or TRBV6-3 to TRBJ1-2, with D unresolved. This CDR3 is built from 15 residues. The ends were cut back, 6 bases at V and 3 bases at J, with 17 bases in the middle. From germline, CDR1 is MNHEY and CDR2 SVGEGT. CDR3 residues: CASSPLARGDYGYTF. CDR3 nucleotides: TGTGCCAGCAGCCCCCTGGCCCGGGGAGACTATGGCTACACCTTC.

The rearrangement joins TRBV7-6 to TRBJ2-5; D is undetermined. The CDR3 spans 14 residues. Looked up from germline, CDR1 is SGHVS and CDR2 is FNYEAQ. Trimming removed 5 bases at V and 5 bases at J, with 15 bases between. CDR3 DNA sequence: TGTGCCAGCAGCCCGTATCCCCGGGTGGAGACCCAGTACTTC. Its translation is CASSPYPRVETQYF.

This clonotype was counted a few times. The gene calls are TRBV7-7 and TRBJ2-1; TRBD2 agrees at 9 bases. Germline CDR1 reads SSHAT; CDR2 reads FNYEAQ (reference sequence). After removal of 1 base from V and 0 bases from J, the junction contained 10 bases not matched to a gene. This CDR3 is built from 19 residues. The CDR3 DNA follows: TGTGCCAGCAGCTTAGTCGCCATCCCTAGCGGGGCCTCCTACAATGAGCAGTTCTTC. Translating gives CASSLVAIPSGASYNEQFF.

The chain employs TRBV10-3 and TRBJ2-7, with D possibly TRBD2 on 6 matching bases. Germline V CDR1 and CDR2: ENHRY, SYGVKD. This CDR3 comprises 13 residues. V shed 3 bases and J shed 7 bases, with 13 bases lying between them. The CDR3 region has the DNA TGTGCCATCAGTGACCGGACTGGAGGGGAGCAGTACTTC. It encodes CAISDRTGGEQYF.

This clonotype was found a few times. V gene TRBV5-1 combines with J gene TRBJ2-1, with TRBD1 identical over 9 bases. The CDR3 sequence is 16 residues long. J gave up 3 bases and V 4 bases, and 8 bases lay outside the gene matches. Germline V gene data show CDR1 as SGHRS and CDR2 as YFSETQ. For the CDR3, the DNA is TGCGCCAGCAGCCGGGAAACAGGGGGCATCTACAATGAGCAGTTCTTC. Residues: CASSRETGGIYNEQFF.

V and J are TRBV20-1 and TRBJ1-1; D is undetermined. Trimming removed 5 bases at V and 1 base at J, with 8 bases between. Germline values: CDR1 DFQATT, CDR2 SNEGSKA (reference sequence). This CDR3 has 12 residues. The CDR3 sequence is CSAPTSNTEAFF. Here the CDR3 DNA reads TGCAGTGCTCCCACCTCGAACACTGAAGCTTTCTTT.

This clonotype is medium-sized (0.01 to 0.1%). This chain joins TRBV6-4 and TRBJ1-1; no clear D gene. This CDR3 is 13 amino acids long. V dropped 2 bases and J dropped 1 base, with 5 bases sitting between them. Germline V lookup: CDR1 MRHNA, CDR2 SNTAGT. The CDR3 nucleotides read TGTGCCAGCAGTGACACCGAGAACACTGAAGCTTTCTTT. As protein: CASSDTENTEAFF.

This clonotype was detected only a few times. The V and J genes are TRBV5-1 and TRBJ1-3; D gene uncertain. Trimming pared 0 bases from V and 4 bases from J, leaving 8 bases between. The germline V gene has CDR1 SGHRS and CDR2 YFSETQ. The CDR3 consists of 14 residues. For the CDR3, the DNA is TGCGCCAGCAGCTTGGATATGGGAGGAAACACCATATATTTT. It codes for CASSLDMGGNTIYF. Combining the CDR3 with reference TRBV5-1 and TRBJ1-3 gives the whole variable domain KAGVTQTPRYLIKTRGQQVTLSCSPISGHRSVSWYQQTPGQGLQFLFEYFSETQRNKGNFPGRFSGRQFSNSRSEMNVSTLELGDSALYLCASSLDMGGNTIYFGEGSWLTVV.

CDR3 loop: CASSYLAGAETQYF. The CDR3 DNA reads as TGTGCCAGCAGTTACCTGGCGGGGGCAGAGACCCAGTACTTC. This rearrangement joins TRBV6-2 or TRBV6-3 to TRBJ2-5, with D perhaps matching TRBD2 (7 bases). This CDR3 has 14 residues. Germline V gene lookup returns CDR1 MNHEY and CDR2 SVGEGT. V was cut by 2 bases and J by 4 bases, with 11 bases left in between.